Listed below are T cell receptor beta chains from one sample, sequenced in a study of cytomegalovirus exposure and HLA in healthy donors. Measured with immunoSEQ multiplex PCR; TCRdb has only the in-frame clones, and not every one. The sample yields 130,000 to 150,000 clones, 80% to 90% seen once. The sample consisted of PBMCs. The origin of the receptors is a woman under 30 in good health and CMV-seropositive. Both conserved end residues are part of each CDR3. A D gene is named only where the DNA matches it firmly. Clone sizes are given selectively: once, few, many, or a class where the clone is expanded.

-,TRBD2,TRBV28,TRBJ2-4,CASTTLGGMTKNIQYF,TGTGCCAGCACCACCCTCGGGGGGATGACCAAAAACATTCAGTACTTC
-,TRBD2,TRBV4-3,TRBJ2-3,CASSQDPQAGGSTDTQYF,TGCGCCAGCAGCCAAGACCCCCAGGCGGGGGGGAGCACTGATACGCAGTATTTT
-,-,TRBV4-2,TRBJ2-7,CASSATGDRSYEQYF,TGTGCCAGCAGCGCAACGGGGGACCGCTCCTACGAGCAGTACTTC
-,-,TRBV7-9,TRBJ2-2,CASSWTLSITGELFF,TGTGCCAGCAGCTGGACACTAAGCATCACCGGGGAGCTGTTTTTT
once,TRBD1,TRBV18,TRBJ1-2,CASSEDRGSYTF,TGTGCCAGCTCAGAGGACAGGGGCAGCTACACCTTC
-,TRBD2,TRBV27,TRBJ2-5,CASSLTSGGEETQYF,TGTGCCAGCAGTCTGACTAGCGGGGGAGAAGAGACCCAGTACTTC
-,-,TRBV4-1,TRBJ1-3,CASSQVGGTRAVGNTIYF,TGCGCCAGCAGCCAAGTTGGGGGCACTCGGGCAGTTGGAAACACCATATATTTT
-,TRBD1,TRBV19,TRBJ2-1,CASSLRHSGTGVYNEQFF,TGTGCCAGTAGTCTCCGACATTCCGGGACAGGGGTCTACAATGAGCAGTTCTTC
-,TRBD1,TRBV11-1,TRBJ2-5,CASSLGDRDGETQYF,TGTGCCAGCAGCTTAGGCGACAGGGATGGAGAGACCCAGTACTTC
-,-,TRBV9,TRBJ2-2,CASSVTEGNTGELFF,TGTGCCAGCAGCGTAACGGAGGGGAACACCGGGGAGCTGTTTTTT
few,-,TRBV5-1,TRBJ2-2,CASSLGRGNAGELFF,TGCGCCAGCAGCTTGGGCAGGGGAAATGCCGGGGAGCTGTTTTTT
-,TRBD1,TRBV10-3,TRBJ2-7,CAISPNRGLSYEQYF,TGTGCCATCAGCCCAAACAGGGGTCTTTCCTACGAGCAGTACTTC
-,-,TRBV18,TRBJ1-2,CASSPTDRPYGYTF,TGTGCCAGCTCACCGACTGACCGACCCTATGGCTACACCTTC
once,-,TRBV4-3,TRBJ2-3,CASSQEVAQGADTQYF,TGCGCCAGCAGCCAAGAAGTAGCCCAAGGAGCAGATACGCAGTATTTT
once,TRBD1,TRBV6-5,TRBJ1-4,CASRDNRGFNEKLFF,TGTGCCAGCAGGGACAACAGGGGTTTTAATGAAAAACTGTTTTTT
-,-,TRBV29-1,TRBJ2-5,CSVVPRETQYF,TGCAGCGTTGTGCCGAGGGAGACCCAGTACTTC
-,-,TRBV7-5,TRBJ1-5,CVRSLILGTDNQPQHF,TGTGTCAGAAGCTTAATTCTGGGGACAGATAATCAGCCCCAGCATTTT
-,-,TRBV7-2,TRBJ1-2,CASSQWNYGYTF,TGTGCCAGCAGCCAGTGGAACTATGGCTACACCTTC